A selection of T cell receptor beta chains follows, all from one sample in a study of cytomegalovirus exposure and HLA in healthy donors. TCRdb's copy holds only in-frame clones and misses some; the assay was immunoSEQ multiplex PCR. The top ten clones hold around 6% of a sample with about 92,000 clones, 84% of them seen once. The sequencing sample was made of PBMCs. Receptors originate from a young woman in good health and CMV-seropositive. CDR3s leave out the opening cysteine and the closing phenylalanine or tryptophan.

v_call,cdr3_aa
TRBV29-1,SVEDREQGGTGELF
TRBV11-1,ASWIGTGQETQY
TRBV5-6,ASRNRAPSTEAF
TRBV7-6,ASSLNEGVGRKLF
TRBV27,ASSSRTGSTGELF
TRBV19,ASEPGASYGYT
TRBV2,ASSDGRLPFEQY
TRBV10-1,ASSEIGHPRAEAF
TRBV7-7,ASSFGLAGRDTQY
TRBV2,ASRDWTGEAF
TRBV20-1,SAFLYGGYT
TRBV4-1,ASSQLLAGEEQF
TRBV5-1,ASSSGQGNIQETQY
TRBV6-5,ASREGVFYGYT
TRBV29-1,SVGPGGSYEQY
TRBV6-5,ASRADRGPTDTQY
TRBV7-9,ASSFLAGEGDTQY
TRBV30,AGRFRTGDTGELF
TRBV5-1,ASSFARGYQETQY
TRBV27,ASAFSPRDSFYEQY
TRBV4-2,ASSQLQGNTDTQY
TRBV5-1,ASSSGGRYYGYT
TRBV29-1,SVEQGPTEAF
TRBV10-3,AISGPVTARGTEAF
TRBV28,ASSSPQGAPGKLF
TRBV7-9,ASSFATGVYNEQF
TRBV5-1,ASALQDTDTQY
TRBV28,ASSSRGTGELF
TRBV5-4,ASSLGTLDSTEAF